This T cell receptor beta chain was found in a study of T cell changes during pregnancy in multiple sclerosis. Clones were read by immunoSEQ multiplex PCR, and TCRdb kept only the in-frame ones, dropping some. The sample consists of around 110,000 clones, about nine tenths of them appearing once. Germline loops: CDR1 MNHNS, CDR2 SASEGT. The CDR3 contains 15 residues. The trim removed 4 bases at V and 4 bases at J, leaving 7 bases unmatched. The chain uses TRBV6-1 and TRBJ1-3; TRBD1 agrees at 7 bases. Specimen: peripheral blood, collected after pregnancy. The clonotype was recovered from a female donor with multiple sclerosis, enrolled in a pregnancy study. The CDR3 DNA reads as TGTGCCAGCAGTGCCGAACAGGGGCGAGGAAACACCATATATTTT. Translated, it gives CASSAEQGRGNTIYF.